This TCR beta chain was captured in a study of T-cell reconstitution after alpha-beta-depleted transplantation in children (dated by TCRdb to 2016 to 2017). Concerning the study at large: Using TCR repertoire profiling, the study quantitatively followed how T-cell immune reconstitution unfolded in children after TCRalphabeta/CD19-depleted allogeneic hematopoietic cell transplantation.

What the research found in general, with its limitations: The apparently early recovery of alphabetaT-cell counts about two months after transplant reportedly depended on only several hundred rapidly expanded clones that came from non-depleted graft cells. The high TCRbeta diversity at day 60 in some patients was ascribed to recipient T cells and intrathymic progenitors that had survived conditioning. Over the following months the frequencies of hyperexpanded clones went down, and after one year T-cell counts and TCRbeta diversity were mostly credited to newly produced T cells.

The library relied on PCR. Instrument used: Illumina HiSeq 2500. Molecular barcoding was employed in the preparation of TCR libraries, with unique molecular identifiers being used to normalize TCRbeta repertoire quantification. Clones were called with MiXCR by TCRdb after fastp trimmed the public reads at Q25, and only in-frame beta chains were retained. Every entry covers one CDR3 protein and lists the most common genes and DNA from its rows. A total of 900,000 or so distinct CDR3 sequences appear in this sample, about 15% of them only once. Approximately 5% of the sample comes from the top ten. Measured from the cysteine to the phenylalanine, the CDR3 is 14 residues long. Kept here is only the CDR3 DNA, which spans 42 bases and is read in frame from base 1. At the junction V is shortened by 3 bases and J by 7 bases; bases outside the gene matches: 9. According to the germline V gene, CDR1 reads SGDLS and CDR2 reads YYNGEE.

The sample's treatment or condition label is to be understood as: allogeneic hematopoietic cell transplantation with graft depleted of TCRalphabeta T cells and CD19 B cells. The children who served as transplant recipients had been given grafts of TCRalphabeta/CD19-depleted allogeneic hematopoietic cells. In regard to this clonotype: The specificity of this receptor is unknown. The input lacks base qualities; no much larger clone sits a single base away.

The TCR originated in a male patient younger than 18 who had a stem cell transplant for acute lymphoblastic leukemia, so the T cells may come from the graft donor. The specimen comprised PBMCs, mostly from graft donor cells, sampled 360 days after TCRalphabeta/CD19-depleted stem cell transplant. The rearranged chain carries TRBV9 and TRBJ2-7, with 8 bases in between that match TRBD1. At the DNA level, the sequence is TGTGCCAGCAGCGCCCAGGGGGCCCTAGGGGAGCAGTACTTC. Translated, it gives CASSAQGALGEQYF.